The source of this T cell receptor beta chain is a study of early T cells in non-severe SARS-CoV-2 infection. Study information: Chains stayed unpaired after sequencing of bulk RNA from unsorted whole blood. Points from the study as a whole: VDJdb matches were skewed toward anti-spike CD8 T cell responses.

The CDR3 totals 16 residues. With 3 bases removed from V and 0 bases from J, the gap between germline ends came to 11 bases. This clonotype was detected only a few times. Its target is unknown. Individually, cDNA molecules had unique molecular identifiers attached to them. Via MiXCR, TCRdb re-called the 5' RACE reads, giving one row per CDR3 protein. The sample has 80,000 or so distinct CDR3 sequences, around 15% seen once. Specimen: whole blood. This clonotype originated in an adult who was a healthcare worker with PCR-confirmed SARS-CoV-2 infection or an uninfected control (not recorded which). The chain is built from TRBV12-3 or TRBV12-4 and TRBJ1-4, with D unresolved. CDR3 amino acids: CASSFETAATNEKLFF. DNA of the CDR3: TGTGCCAGCAGTTTCGAGACTGCTGCAACTAATGAAAAACTGTTTTTT.